A single sample is the source of the 24 T cell receptor beta chains below, sequenced in a study of blood T cell repertoires in COVID-19. The data were produced by immunoSEQ multiplex PCR, yet TCRdb's version contains in-frame clones alone and is incomplete. Among about 250,000 clones listed, 65% to 90% were seen once. Material for sequencing was PBMCs or T cells enriched from blood (not recorded which). These receptors all stem from a woman in her fifties or sixties with acute COVID-19.

The rearrangement joins TRBV7-8 to TRBJ1-2; weak D call: TRBD1 (5 bases). The CDR3 covers 14 residues. Between the trimmed V and J ends, which lost 5 bases and 0 bases, there was a span of 10 bases. Germline assignment: CDR1 SGHVS and CDR2 FQNEAQ. CDR3 DNA: TGTGCCAGCAGCCCGTTGACAGCTAACTATGGCTACACCTTC. It codes for CASSPLTANYGYTF.

The CDR3 bases are TGCAGTGCTAGTGCTACAGGGGGCGCAAAAAATTCACCCCTCCACTTT. This gives the protein CSASATGGAKNSPLHF. The gene calls are TRBV20-1 and TRBJ1-6; 9 bases are shared with TRBD1. Trimming at V came to 3 bases and at J to 7 bases, leaving 10 bases not matched to a gene. The CDR3 contains 16 residues. Germline CDR1 DFQATT, CDR2 SNEGSKA (reference sequence).

This clone was seen more than once but under ten times. The chain uses TRBV5-1 and TRBJ1-1; possible D gene TRBD1, 6 bases. The V and J ends lost 2 bases and 6 bases respectively, with 17 bases between them. Per germline, CDR1 SGHRS and CDR2 YFSETQ. CDR3 length: 15 residues. CDR3 nucleotide sequence: TGCGCCAGCAGCTTAGGTACCCAGAGGGGGTCTGAAGCTTTCTTT. Its translation is CASSLGTQRGSEAFF.

The chain is built from TRBV12-3 or TRBV12-4 and TRBJ1-5; tentative D call: TRBD1 (6 bases). This CDR3 contains 13 residues. The V gene lost 6 bases and the J gene lost 2 bases, with 8 bases spanning the gap. The CDR3 coding sequence is TGTGCCAGCAGCAGGGGACGCAATCAGCCCCAGCATTTT. It is translated as CASSRGRNQPQHF.

The chain combines TRBV14 with TRBJ2-5, with 7 bases lining up with TRBD2. CDR3 length: 16 residues. Per the germline V gene, CDR1 is SGHDN and CDR2 is FVKESK. V shed 0 bases and J 4 bases; nucleotides not matched to a gene: 8. CDR3 sequence: CASSQDPGRAGETQYF. The CDR3 bases are TGTGCCAGCAGCCAAGATCCAGGGAGGGCCGGAGAGACCCAGTACTTC.

V and J are TRBV13 and TRBJ1-1; D remains ambiguous. The V gene's germline CDR1 is PRHDT and CDR2 FYEKMQ (reference sequence). V was clipped by 3 bases and J by 5 bases, with 7 bases between them. The CDR3 consists of 12 residues. The CDR3 sequence is CASSLFSTEAFF. CDR3 nucleotides: TGTGCCAGCAGCTTGTTCTCTACTGAAGCTTTCTTT. Together with reference TRBV13 and TRBJ1-1, the CDR3 gives the full variable domain: AAGVIQSPRHLIKEKRETATLKCYPIPRHDTVYWYQQGPGQDPQFLISFYEKMQSDKGSIPDRFSAQQFSDYHSELNMSSLELGDSALYFCASSLFSTEAFFGQGTRLTVV.

The CDR3 region is CAWSVRRQGNEKLFF. For the CDR3, the DNA is TGTGCCTGGAGTGTACGACGGCAGGGGAATGAAAAACTGTTTTTT. The rearrangement uses TRBV30 and TRBJ1-4; maybe TRBD1 (6 bases). The V end was cut by 0 bases, the J end by 5 bases, with 13 bases between. Germline CDR1 reads GTSNPN; CDR2 reads SVGIG (reference sequence). CDR3 length: 15 amino acids.

V and J are TRBV3-1 (or the pseudogene TRBV3-2) and TRBJ1-2; D gene ambiguous. The CDR3 extends over 16 amino acids. V was cut by 0 bases and J by 1 base, with 12 bases left in between. Germline CDR1 reads LGHDT; CDR2 reads YNNKEL (reference sequence). CDR3 protein: CASSQEGGGFNYGYTF. The CDR3 DNA reads as TGTGCCAGCAGCCAAGAAGGAGGCGGATTTAACTATGGCTACACCTTC.

The sample holds a few counts of this clone. The genes are TRBV3-1 (or the pseudogene TRBV3-2) and TRBJ2-5; 10 nucleotides align to TRBD2. Germline V gene data show CDR1 as LGHDT and CDR2 as YNNKEL (reference sequence). The V gene end was trimmed by 1 base and the J gene end by 3 bases; junction bases not matched to a gene: 5. The CDR3 totals 16 residues. The CDR3 nucleotides are TGTGCCAGCAGCCAAGTATTAGCGGGGGGCAAAGAGACCCAGTACTTC. Amino acids: CASSQVLAGGKETQYF.

The rearrangement joins TRBV7-2 to TRBJ1-1; 7 nucleotides align to TRBD1. The V segment lost 2 bases and the J segment 1 base; nucleotides outside the gene matches: 1. The CDR3 spans 14 residues. CDR1 SGHTA and CDR2 FQGNSA come from the germline V gene. The CDR3 loop is CASSLWTGNTEAFF. CDR3 coding DNA: TGTGCCAGCAGCTTATGGACAGGGAACACTGAAGCTTTCTTT.

The chain combines TRBV7-3 with TRBJ2-1; D is possibly TRBD2 (6 bases). CDR1 and CDR2 (germline): SGHTA, FQGTGA. The CDR3 length is 18 residues. Trimming took 1 base from V and 5 from J, leaving 21 bases between them. The CDR3 coding sequence is TGTGCCAGCAGCTTAATACCGACCTCCCTGGCGGGGCACAATGAGCAGTTCTTC. Its translation is CASSLIPTSLAGHNEQFF.

The rearrangement joins TRBV5-6 to TRBJ2-1; 10 bases map to TRBD2. CDR3 size: 14 residues. Germline trimming cut 3 bases from V and 9 bases from J; bases unmatched to any gene: 6. Per germline, CDR1 SGHDT and CDR2 YYEEEE. In DNA form, the CDR3 reads TGTGCCAGCAGCTCTAGCGGGGGCTTGGGTGAGCAGTTCTTC. The encoded protein is CASSSSGGLGEQFF.

This chain connects TRBV30 to TRBJ2-3; the match to TRBD2 covers 16 bases. The germline V gene encodes CDR1 GTSNPN and CDR2 SVGIG (reference sequence). The CDR3 extends over 12 amino acids. V lost 8 bases, J lost 9 bases, and 2 bases stayed unmatched. In nucleotides, the CDR3 is TGTGCCGGGACTAGCGGGGGGGCGACGCAGTATTTT. Its translation is CAGTSGGATQYF.

V is TRBV9 and J is TRBJ1-1, with unresolved D. The ends were cut back, 0 bases at V and 5 bases at J, with 8 bases in the middle. Germline loops: CDR1 SGDLS, CDR2 YYNGEE. The CDR3 covers 13 residues. Here the CDR3 DNA reads TGTGCCAGCAGCGTAGTCCCCGGGACTGAAGCTTTCTTT. It translates to CASSVVPGTEAFF.

This clone was seen a single time. This rearrangement joins TRBV5-1 to TRBJ2-7; D is perhaps TRBD1 (5 bases). This CDR3 comprises 14 residues. Per the germline V gene, CDR1 is SGHRS and CDR2 is YFSETQ. V was clipped by 2 bases and J by 0 bases, with 9 bases between them. The chain's CDR3 is CASSFSTGSYEQYF. The CDR3 nucleotides are TGCGCCAGCAGCTTTTCCACAGGCTCCTACGAGCAGTACTTC.

This clone was detected once. The J gene is TRBJ1-1, the V gene TRBV5-4; 8 bases line up with TRBD1. CDR1 is SGHNT and CDR2 is YYREEE in the germline V gene (reference sequence). The junction had 5 bases not matched to a gene; V was cut back by 4 bases and J by 0 bases. The CDR3 has 15 residues. The CDR3 reads CASSDRDRLNTEAFF. The CDR3 DNA follows: TGTGCCAGCAGCGACCGGGACAGGCTGAACACTGAAGCTTTCTTT.

This chain connects TRBV9 to TRBJ1-1, with TRBD1 as a possible D gene (6 bases). The CDR3 sequence is 14 residues long. Between the trimmed V and J ends, which lost 3 bases and 0 bases, there was a span of 9 bases. CDR1 is SGDLS and CDR2 is YYNGEE in the germline V gene. The DNA for the CDR3 is TGTGCCAGCAGCGAGGACAGTCTGAACACTGAAGCTTTCTTT. The encoded protein is CASSEDSLNTEAFF.

This chain joins TRBV5-4 and TRBJ1-2, with D perhaps TRBD1 (5 bases). This CDR3 is 12 amino acids long. With 0 bases removed from V and 10 bases from J, the gap between germline ends came to 10 bases. The germline CDR1 and CDR2 sequences are SGHNT and YYREEE (reference sequence). DNA of the CDR3: TGTGCCAGCAGCTTGGAAAGGGGCCCCTACACCTTC. Translated: CASSLERGPYTF.

This chain joins TRBV4-3 and TRBJ1-1; TRBD1 agrees at 8 bases. The germline CDR1 and CDR2 sequences are LGHNA and YSLEER. The V segment lost 3 bases and the J segment 5 bases; nucleotides outside the gene matches: 8. The CDR3 totals 15 residues. The CDR3 DNA is TGCGCCAGCAGCCATAGGACAGGGTTGAGTACTGAAGCTTTCTTT. The encoded protein is CASSHRTGLSTEAFF.

V usage is TRBV7-2 and J usage is TRBJ2-1; the match to TRBD1 covers 12 bases. CDR3 length: 15 residues. J gave up 8 bases and V 2 bases, and 4 bases lay outside the gene matches. The germline V gene encodes CDR1 SGHTA and CDR2 FQGNSA. The CDR3 loop is CASSLPGQGAYEQFF. DNA for the CDR3: TGTGCCAGCAGCTTACCGGGACAGGGGGCATATGAGCAGTTCTTC.

The V gene is TRBV7-2, the J gene TRBJ2-1; 9 positions agree with TRBD2. Losses at the gene ends were 5 bases for V and 1 base for J; bases not matched to a gene: 6. The CDR3 spans 16 residues. Germline values: CDR1 SGHTA, CDR2 FQGNSA. This CDR3 is CASSPGTSRSYNEQFF. CDR3 DNA sequence: TGTGCCAGCAGCCCAGGGACTAGCAGATCCTACAATGAGCAGTTCTTC.

J is TRBJ1-1 and V is TRBV18, with 8 bases that match TRBD1. V was clipped by 2 bases and J by 3 bases; unmatched bases: 5. The CDR3 runs to 15 residues. The germline gives CDR1 KGHSH, CDR2 LQKENI. The CDR3 here is CASSPTGTGDTEAFF. The DNA for the CDR3 is TGTGCCAGCTCACCAACCGGGACAGGCGACACTGAAGCTTTCTTT.

The chain employs TRBV7-2 and TRBJ1-2; 9 nucleotides line up with TRBD1. The CDR3 spans 14 residues. Losses at the gene ends were 5 bases for V and 6 bases for J; bases not matched to a gene: 7. CDR1 is SGHTA, CDR2 FQGNSA, per germline. The CDR3, as DNA: TGTGCCAGCAGCCCGGGACAGGGAATTAATGGCTACACCTTC. Amino acids: CASSPGQGINGYTF. The variable domain in full, with the rest retrieved from reference TRBV7-2 and TRBJ1-2, is GAGVSQSPSNKVTEKGKDVELRCDPISGHTALYWYRQSLGQGLEFLIYFQGNSAPDKSGLPSDRFSAERTGGSVSTLTIQRTQQEDSAVYLCASSPGQGINGYTFGSGTRLTVV.

This chain uses TRBV29-1 with TRBJ2-7; 13 nucleotides match TRBD2. Per the germline V gene, CDR1 is SQVTM and CDR2 is ANQGSEA. V dropped 4 bases and J dropped 2; count of bases not matched to a gene: 5. The CDR3 totals 15 residues. The CDR3 DNA reads as TGCAGCGTTGTAGGACTAGCGGGGGCAACCTACGAGCAGTACTTC. It yields the protein CSVVGLAGATYEQYF.